This record covers a single TCR beta chain. The sample comes from a study of blood T cell repertoires in COVID-19. Study-level background: The United States, Italy and Spain were the sources of the acute and convalescent COVID-19 samples.

TCRdb keeps only in-frame clones here, not all; method: immunoSEQ multiplex PCR. This sample has hundreds of thousands of clones, with 70% to 90% found just once. CDR1 is GTSNPN and CDR2 is SVGIG in the germline V gene (reference sequence). The CDR3 contains 13 residues. With 3 bases removed from V and 3 bases from J, the gap between germline ends came to 12 bases. The sequenced material came from peripheral blood. This chain links TRBV30 with TRBJ2-7; tentative D call: TRBD2 (5 bases). The TCR originated in a woman younger than 45 who had recovered from COVID-19. The CDR3 region is CAWSPDGLYEQYF. CDR3 sequence (DNA): TGTGCCTGGAGCCCGGACGGACTCTACGAGCAGTACTTC.